This T cell receptor (beta chain) was recorded in a study of blood T cell repertoires in COVID-19. This clone appeared a single time. Trimming removed 1 base at V and 2 bases at J, with 11 bases between. Germline V CDR1 and CDR2: SGHTA, FQGTGA. CDR3 length equals 15 residues. Clones were read by immunoSEQ multiplex PCR, and TCRdb kept only the in-frame ones, dropping some. The data hold some 290,000 clones, with more than 70% observed a single time. This receptor was obtained from a woman aged 25-40 years with COVID-19, enrolled during active disease. This chain connects TRBV7-3 to TRBJ1-1; the D gene is possibly TRBD1 (5 bases). Source material: peripheral blood. The CDR3 here is CASSLIETANTEAFF. The CDR3 DNA reads as TGTGCCAGCAGCTTAATCGAGACAGCTAACACTGAAGCTTTCTTT.